Here is one T cell receptor (beta chain) with its context. The antigen remains unidentified. This sample is part of a study of early T cells in non-severe SARS-CoV-2 infection. Study in general: Bulk RNA taken from unsorted whole blood was sequenced, leaving chains unpaired.

V shed 4 bases and J 4 bases; nucleotides not matched to a gene: 4. The CDR3 totals 14 residues. Per germline, CDR1 DFQATT and CDR2 SNEGSKA (reference sequence). Study-wide results and limits: Lookups in VDJdb leaned toward anti-spike CD8 responses and missed private and CD4 specificities.

Researchers tagged individual cDNA molecules with unique molecular identifiers. TCRdb reprocessed the 5' RACE reads with MiXCR, giving one entry per CDR3 protein. The sample has 64,000 or so distinct CDR3 sequences, about 11% seen once. Source: whole blood, taken at baseline. This chain links TRBV20-1 with TRBJ2-4; 10 nucleotides match TRBD2. The TCR comes from an adult who was a healthcare worker with PCR-confirmed SARS-CoV-2 infection or an uninfected control (not recorded which). CDR3 bases: TGCAGTGCTATCCTTAGCGGGGGGAAAAACATTCAGTACTTC. Residues: CSAILSGGKNIQYF.